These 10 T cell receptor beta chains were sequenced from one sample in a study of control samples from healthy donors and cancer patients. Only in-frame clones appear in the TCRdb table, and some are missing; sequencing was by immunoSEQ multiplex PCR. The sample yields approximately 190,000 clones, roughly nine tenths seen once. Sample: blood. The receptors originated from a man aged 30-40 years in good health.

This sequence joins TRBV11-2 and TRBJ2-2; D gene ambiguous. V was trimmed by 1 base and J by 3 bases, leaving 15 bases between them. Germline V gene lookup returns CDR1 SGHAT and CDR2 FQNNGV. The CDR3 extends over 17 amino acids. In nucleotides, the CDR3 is TGTGCCAGCAGCTTAGTCTTACGGGTATCCCACACCGGGGAGCTGTTTTTT. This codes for CASSLVLRVSHTGELFF.

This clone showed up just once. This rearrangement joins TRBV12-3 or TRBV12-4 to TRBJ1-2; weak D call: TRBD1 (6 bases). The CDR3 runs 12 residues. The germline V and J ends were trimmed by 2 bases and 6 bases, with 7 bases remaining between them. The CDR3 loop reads CASSLQGHGYTF. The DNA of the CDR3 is TGTGCCAGCAGTTTACAGGGGCATGGCTACACCTTC.

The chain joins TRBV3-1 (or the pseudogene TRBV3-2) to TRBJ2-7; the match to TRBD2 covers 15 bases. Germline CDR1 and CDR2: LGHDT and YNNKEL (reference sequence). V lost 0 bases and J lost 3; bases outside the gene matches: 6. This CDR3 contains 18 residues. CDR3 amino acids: CASSQEPGLAGGLYEQYF. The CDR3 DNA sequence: TGTGCCAGCAGCCAAGAGCCGGGACTAGCGGGGGGCCTCTACGAGCAGTACTTC.

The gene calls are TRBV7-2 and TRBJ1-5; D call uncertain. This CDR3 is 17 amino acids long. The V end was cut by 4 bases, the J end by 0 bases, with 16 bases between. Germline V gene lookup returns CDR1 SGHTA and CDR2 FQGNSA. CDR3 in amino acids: CASSSSLTSISNQPQHF. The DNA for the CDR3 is TGTGCCAGCAGCTCCTCACTGACATCCATTAGCAATCAGCCCCAGCATTTT.

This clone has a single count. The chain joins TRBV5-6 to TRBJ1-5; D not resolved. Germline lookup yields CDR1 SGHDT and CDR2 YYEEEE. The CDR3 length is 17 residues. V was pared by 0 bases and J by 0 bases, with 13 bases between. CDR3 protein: CASSLGEGSYSNQPQHF. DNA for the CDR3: TGTGCCAGCAGCTTGGGGGAGGGATCGTATAGCAATCAGCCCCAGCATTTT.

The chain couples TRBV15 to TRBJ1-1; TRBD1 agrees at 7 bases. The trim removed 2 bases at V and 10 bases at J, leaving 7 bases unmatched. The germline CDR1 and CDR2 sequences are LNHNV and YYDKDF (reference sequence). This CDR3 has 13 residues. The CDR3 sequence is CATSRYTGERAFF. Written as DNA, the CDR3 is TGTGCCACCAGCAGATACACAGGGGAAAGAGCTTTCTTT.

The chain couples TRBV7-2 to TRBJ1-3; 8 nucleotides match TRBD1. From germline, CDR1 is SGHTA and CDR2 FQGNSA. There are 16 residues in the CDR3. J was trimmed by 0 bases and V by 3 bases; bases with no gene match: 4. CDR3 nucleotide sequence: TGTGCCAGCAGCTTCCAGGACAGGGCCTCTGGAAACACCATATATTTT. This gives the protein CASSFQDRASGNTIYF.

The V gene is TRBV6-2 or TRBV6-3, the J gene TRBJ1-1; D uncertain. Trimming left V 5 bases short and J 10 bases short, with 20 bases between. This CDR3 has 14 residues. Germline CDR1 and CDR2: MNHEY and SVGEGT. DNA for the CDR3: TGTGCCAGCAGTCCCGGGAGTAGTTTAATAAGAGCTTTCTTT. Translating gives CASSPGSSLIRAFF.

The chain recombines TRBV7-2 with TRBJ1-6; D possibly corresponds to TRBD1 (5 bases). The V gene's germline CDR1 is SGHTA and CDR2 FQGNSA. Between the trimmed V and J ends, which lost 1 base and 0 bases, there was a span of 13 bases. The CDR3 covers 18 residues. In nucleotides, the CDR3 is TGTGCCAGCAGCTTAGATTGGTCAGGGAGCTCCTATAATTCACCCCTCCACTTT. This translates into CASSLDWSGSSYNSPLHF.

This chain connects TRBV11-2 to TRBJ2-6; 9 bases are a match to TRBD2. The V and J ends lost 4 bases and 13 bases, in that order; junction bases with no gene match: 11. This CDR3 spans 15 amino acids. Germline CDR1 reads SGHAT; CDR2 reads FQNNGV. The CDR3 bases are TGTGCCAGCAGCTACACAGCGGGGGGAGACCTTGTCCTGACTTTC. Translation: CASSYTAGGDLVLTF.